This T cell receptor beta chain originates from a study of spatial heterogeneity in lung cancer. The wider study: Each distinct TCR and UMI combination averaged more than ten appearances in raw reads.

This clonotype has a count of ten or more. The antigen remains unidentified. Sample time point: sample taken at primary tumor resection. One entry per CDR3 protein results from TCRdb running MiXCR on the 5' RACE reads. The top ten clones hold 12% of a sample with 7,500 to 8,500 distinct CDR3 sequences, about 9.3% of them seen once. The germline CDR1 and CDR2 sequences are MNHEY and SMNVEV (reference sequence). Trimming pared 4 bases from V and 4 bases from J, leaving 13 bases between. The CDR3 has 14 residues. Findings and caveats of the study: Counts of expanded alpha and beta TCRs within tumors tracked the tumor nonsynonymous mutation count.

Sequenced here: lung tumor tissue, sampled at surgery. This TCR came from a male donor with early-stage non-small cell lung cancer. The chain uses TRBV27 and TRBJ1-1, with D unresolved. CDR3 amino acids: CASSSMFAGTEAFF. The CDR3, as DNA: TGTGCCAGCAGTTCCATGTTCGCTGGCACTGAAGCTTTCTTT.